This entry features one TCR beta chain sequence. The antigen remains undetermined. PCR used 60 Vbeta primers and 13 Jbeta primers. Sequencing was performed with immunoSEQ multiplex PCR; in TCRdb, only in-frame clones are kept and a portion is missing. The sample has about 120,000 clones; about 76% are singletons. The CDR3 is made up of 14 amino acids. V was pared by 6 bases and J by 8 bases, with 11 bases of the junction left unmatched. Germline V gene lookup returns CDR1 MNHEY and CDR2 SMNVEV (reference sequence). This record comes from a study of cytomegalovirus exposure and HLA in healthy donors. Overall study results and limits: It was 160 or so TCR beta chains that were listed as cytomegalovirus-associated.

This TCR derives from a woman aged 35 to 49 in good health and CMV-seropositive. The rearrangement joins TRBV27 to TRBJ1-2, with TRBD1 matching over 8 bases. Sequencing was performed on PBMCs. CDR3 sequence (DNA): TGTGCCAGCAGGGGGACAGGCGGAATGTGGGGCTACACCTTC. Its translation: CASRGTGGMWGYTF.